What follows describes a single TCR beta chain. Clones were sequenced by immunoSEQ multiplex PCR, and TCRdb holds only the in-frame ones, with some missing. Of roughly 140,000 clones in the sample, 80% to 90% were seen once. Per germline, CDR1 SGDLS and CDR2 YYNGEE. V lost 3 bases and J 2 bases, leaving 9 bases between the germline ends. The CDR3 spans 14 residues. The data belong to a study of blood T cell repertoires in COVID-19. This chain uses TRBV9 with TRBJ1-5; D gene uncertain. Sequencing used peripheral blood. This TCR was recovered from a man aged 55-75 years with active or convalescent COVID-19. The chain's CDR3 is CASSGTGGNQPQHF. CDR3 nucleotide sequence: TGTGCCAGCAGCGGGACGGGAGGCAATCAGCCCCAGCATTTT. Combining the CDR3 with reference TRBV9 and TRBJ1-5 gives the whole variable domain DSGVTQTPKHLITATGQRVTLRCSPRSGDLSVYWYQQSLDQGLQFLIQYYNGEERAKGNILERFSAQQFPDLHSELNLSSLELGDSALYFCASSGTGGNQPQHFGDGTRLSIL.